This is a list of T cell receptor beta chains from one sample in a study of blood T cell repertoires in COVID-19. The protocol was immunoSEQ multiplex PCR, while the TCRdb copy is restricted to in-frame clones and leaves out a portion. Of some 160,000 clones in the sample, about 80% were seen once. Sequencing input: peripheral blood. These receptors originate from a man aged 65 to 79 with active or convalescent COVID-19. The CDR3 runs from the conserved cysteine through the conserved F or W. A D gene is named only where the DNA matches it firmly. Not every row has a clone size; where given, it reads once, few, many or a size class.

clone size: once; CDR3 length: 17; J gene: TRBJ2-7; D gene: TRBD2; V gene: TRBV14; CDR3 protein: CASSQISAGVIQGEQYF; CDR3 DNA: TGTGCCAGCAGCCAAATCTCAGCGGGAGTTATCCAGGGCGAGCAGTACTTC
clone size: NA; CDR3 length: 18; J gene: TRBJ1-2; D gene: NA; V gene: TRBV4-2; CDR3 protein: CASSQDFAGVHRGYGYTF; CDR3 DNA: TGTGCCAGCAGCCAAGACTTTGCGGGGGTGCACAGAGGCTATGGCTACACCTTC
clone size: once; CDR3 length: 14; J gene: TRBJ2-3; D gene: TRBD2; V gene: TRBV30; CDR3 protein: CAWSTGGSTDTQYF; CDR3 DNA: TGTGCCTGGAGTACGGGGGGGAGCACAGATACGCAGTATTTT
clone size: NA; CDR3 length: 14; J gene: TRBJ2-5; D gene: TRBD2; V gene: TRBV29-1; CDR3 protein: CSVELAGDQETQYF; CDR3 DNA: TGCAGCGTTGAACTAGCGGGGGACCAAGAGACCCAGTACTTC
clone size: few; CDR3 length: 15; J gene: TRBJ1-6; D gene: TRBD1; V gene: TRBV18; CDR3 protein: CASSQQGGYNSPLHF; CDR3 DNA: TGTGCCAGCTCACAGCAGGGGGGCTATAATTCACCCCTCCACTTT
clone size: NA; CDR3 length: 14; J gene: TRBJ1-5; D gene: TRBD1; V gene: TRBV29-1; CDR3 protein: CSVGGTGGNQPQHF; CDR3 DNA: TGCAGCGTTGGCGGGACAGGGGGCAATCAGCCCCAGCATTTT
clone size: few; CDR3 length: 12; J gene: TRBJ2-3; D gene: NA; V gene: TRBV30; CDR3 protein: CAWSVRGDTQYF; CDR3 DNA: TGTGCCTGGAGTGTAAGAGGAGATACGCAGTATTTT
clone size: NA; CDR3 length: 12; J gene: TRBJ2-7; D gene: TRBD1; V gene: TRBV25-1; CDR3 protein: CASSLTGAEQYF; CDR3 DNA: TGTGCCAGCAGCCTGACAGGGGCCGAGCAGTACTTC
clone size: NA; CDR3 length: 14; J gene: TRBJ2-1; D gene: TRBD1; V gene: TRBV7-9; CDR3 protein: CASRPGQGYNEQFF; CDR3 DNA: TGTGCCAGCAGGCCGGGACAGGGATACAATGAGCAGTTCTTC
clone size: NA; CDR3 length: 16; J gene: TRBJ2-5; D gene: TRBD1; V gene: TRBV9; CDR3 protein: CASSITGVPALETQYF; CDR3 DNA: TGTGCCAGCAGCATCACAGGGGTCCCTGCTTTAGAGACCCAGTACTTC
clone size: NA; CDR3 length: 17; J gene: TRBJ2-1; D gene: TRBD1; V gene: TRBV7-9; CDR3 protein: CASSLGVRQGGNNEQFF; CDR3 DNA: TGTGCCAGCAGCTTAGGTGTTAGACAGGGTGGCAATAATGAGCAGTTCTTC
clone size: NA; CDR3 length: 14; J gene: TRBJ2-2; D gene: NA; V gene: TRBV5-1; CDR3 protein: CASGRTGNTGELFF; CDR3 DNA: TGCGCCAGCGGTCGGACTGGGAACACCGGGGAGCTGTTTTTT
clone size: NA; CDR3 length: 18; J gene: TRBJ2-6; D gene: NA; V gene: TRBV14; CDR3 protein: CASSQDYLSGTGANVLTF; CDR3 DNA: TGTGCCAGCAGCCAAGATTATTTGTCGGGGACTGGGGCCAACGTCCTGACTTTC
clone size: NA; CDR3 length: 16; J gene: TRBJ2-2; D gene: TRBD2; V gene: TRBV9; CDR3 protein: CASSVASSTSAGELFF; CDR3 DNA: TGTGCCAGCAGCGTAGCCTCTTCGACTAGCGCTGGGGAGCTGTTTTTT
clone size: NA; CDR3 length: 14; J gene: TRBJ2-5; D gene: TRBD2; V gene: TRBV15; CDR3 protein: CATGTSGGGETQYF; CDR3 DNA: TGTGCCACCGGAACTAGCGGTGGCGGGGAGACCCAGTACTTC
clone size: NA; CDR3 length: 16; J gene: TRBJ2-4; D gene: NA; V gene: TRBV10-3; CDR3 protein: CAISDPGRESKNIQYF; CDR3 DNA: TGTGCCATCAGTGATCCGGGAAGGGAGTCGAAAAACATTCAGTACTTC
clone size: NA; CDR3 length: 17; J gene: TRBJ2-2; D gene: TRBD2; V gene: TRBV7-9; CDR3 protein: CASSLGLAGVRSGELFF; CDR3 DNA: TGTGCCAGCAGCTTAGGGCTAGCGGGGGTCCGGAGCGGGGAGCTGTTTTTT
clone size: NA; CDR3 length: 17; J gene: TRBJ2-2; D gene: TRBD1; V gene: TRBV11-2; CDR3 protein: CASSKTGGARGVGELFF; CDR3 DNA: TGTGCCAGCAGCAAGACAGGGGGTGCTCGAGGTGTCGGGGAGCTGTTTTTT
clone size: NA; CDR3 length: 15; J gene: TRBJ2-2; D gene: TRBD2; V gene: TRBV3-1/TRBV3-2; CDR3 protein: CASSDSGSITGELFF; CDR3 DNA: TGTGCCAGCAGTGATAGCGGGAGTATCACCGGGGAGCTGTTTTTT
clone size: NA; CDR3 length: 12; J gene: TRBJ1-2; D gene: NA; V gene: TRBV12-3/TRBV12-4; CDR3 protein: CASSTTNYGYTF; CDR3 DNA: TGTGCCAGCAGTACCACAAACTATGGCTACACCTTC
clone size: NA; CDR3 length: 16; J gene: TRBJ2-3; D gene: TRBD2; V gene: TRBV5-1; CDR3 protein: CASSLLLAGGADTQYF; CDR3 DNA: TGCGCCAGCAGCTTGCTACTAGCGGGAGGGGCAGATACGCAGTATTTT
clone size: NA; CDR3 length: 14; J gene: TRBJ1-2; D gene: TRBD1; V gene: TRBV6-6; CDR3 protein: CASSYADRVDGYTF; CDR3 DNA: TGTGCCAGCAGTTACGCCGACAGGGTGGATGGCTACACCTTC
clone size: once; CDR3 length: 15; J gene: TRBJ2-1; D gene: TRBD2; V gene: TRBV11-3; CDR3 protein: CASSLGGAGSDEQFF; CDR3 DNA: TGTGCCAGCAGCTTAGGGGGAGCGGGGAGCGATGAGCAGTTCTTC
clone size: once; CDR3 length: 21; J gene: TRBJ2-6; D gene: TRBD1; V gene: TRBV10-1; CDR3 protein: CASSDQRQGAHIASGANVLTF; CDR3 DNA: TGCGCCAGCAGTGACCAACGACAGGGGGCGCATATAGCCTCTGGGGCCAACGTCCTGACTTTC
clone size: NA; CDR3 length: 14; J gene: TRBJ1-1; D gene: NA; V gene: TRBV5-1; CDR3 protein: CASSFQGSGTEAFF; CDR3 DNA: TGCGCCAGCAGCTTCCAGGGCTCGGGCACTGAAGCTTTCTTT
clone size: NA; CDR3 length: 15; J gene: TRBJ2-5; D gene: TRBD2; V gene: TRBV6-1; CDR3 protein: CASSEMLAGKETQYF; CDR3 DNA: TGTGCCAGCAGTGAAATGCTAGCGGGAAAAGAGACCCAGTACTTC
clone size: few; CDR3 length: 14; J gene: TRBJ2-2; D gene: TRBD2; V gene: TRBV7-3; CDR3 protein: CASRGRGDGGELFF; CDR3 DNA: TGTGCCAGCAGGGGGAGGGGAGATGGCGGGGAGCTGTTTTTT
clone size: NA; CDR3 length: 14; J gene: TRBJ1-1; D gene: NA; V gene: TRBV18; CDR3 protein: CASSPDTLNTEAFF; CDR3 DNA: TGTGCCAGCTCACCTGACACCTTGAACACTGAAGCTTTCTTT
clone size: once; CDR3 length: 14; J gene: TRBJ1-4; D gene: NA; V gene: TRBV15; CDR3 protein: CATNRDATKEKLFF; CDR3 DNA: TGTGCCACCAACAGAGATGCGACAAAAGAAAAACTGTTTTTT
clone size: few; CDR3 length: 10; J gene: TRBJ1-4; D gene: NA; V gene: TRBV19; CDR3 protein: CASCGEKLFF; CDR3 DNA: TGTGCCAGCTGCGGAGAAAAACTGTTTTTT
clone size: NA; CDR3 length: 17; J gene: TRBJ2-1; D gene: TRBD2; V gene: TRBV7-3; CDR3 protein: CASSLTAGTSGMDEQFF; CDR3 DNA: TGTGCCAGCAGCTTAACCGCTGGGACTAGCGGGATGGATGAGCAGTTCTTC
clone size: NA; CDR3 length: 13; J gene: TRBJ2-7; D gene: NA; V gene: TRBV12-3/TRBV12-4; CDR3 protein: CASSSSRGYEQYF; CDR3 DNA: TGTGCCAGCAGTTCCAGTCGGGGCTACGAGCAGTACTTC
clone size: NA; CDR3 length: 13; J gene: TRBJ2-7; D gene: TRBD1; V gene: TRBV6-6; CDR3 protein: CASSLGTAYEQYF; CDR3 DNA: TGTGCCAGCAGTTTGGGGACAGCCTACGAGCAGTACTTC
clone size: NA; CDR3 length: 16; J gene: TRBJ1-2; D gene: TRBD1; V gene: TRBV7-2; CDR3 protein: CASSLVPGQGNYGYTF; CDR3 DNA: TGTGCCAGCAGCTTAGTTCCGGGACAGGGGAACTATGGCTACACCTTC
clone size: NA; CDR3 length: 16; J gene: TRBJ1-5; D gene: TRBD1; V gene: TRBV27; CDR3 protein: CASSLFGQGAPKTQHF; CDR3 DNA: TGTGCCAGCAGTCTCTTCGGACAGGGGGCTCCTAAGACCCAGCATTTT
clone size: NA; CDR3 length: 15; J gene: TRBJ1-5; D gene: NA; V gene: TRBV6-5; CDR3 protein: CASSPGGARGQPQHF; CDR3 DNA: TGTGCCAGCTCCCCCGGGGGGGCGCGGGGTCAGCCCCAGCATTTT
clone size: NA; CDR3 length: 14; J gene: TRBJ2-7; D gene: NA; V gene: TRBV5-1; CDR3 protein: CASSLITAGLEQYF; CDR3 DNA: TGCGCCAGCAGCTTGATCACAGCTGGACTCGAGCAGTACTTC
clone size: NA; CDR3 length: 14; J gene: TRBJ2-7; D gene: NA; V gene: TRBV2; CDR3 protein: CASGEAGSSYEQYF; CDR3 DNA: TGTGCCAGTGGGGAGGCAGGGAGCTCCTACGAGCAGTACTTC
clone size: NA; CDR3 length: 14; J gene: TRBJ1-6; D gene: NA; V gene: TRBV18; CDR3 protein: CASSQAATNSPLHF; CDR3 DNA: TGTGCCAGCTCACAAGCGGCAACGAATTCACCCCTCCACTTT
clone size: NA; CDR3 length: 14; J gene: TRBJ2-2; D gene: TRBD2; V gene: TRBV7-2; CDR3 protein: CASSIRLAGGELFF; CDR3 DNA: TGTGCCAGCAGCATCAGACTAGCGGGGGGGGAGCTGTTTTTT
clone size: once; CDR3 length: 15; J gene: TRBJ2-3; D gene: TRBD1; V gene: TRBV2; CDR3 protein: CASSIQGTNTDTQYF; CDR3 DNA: TGTGCCAGCAGTATACAGGGGACGAACACAGATACGCAGTATTTT
clone size: NA; CDR3 length: 14; J gene: TRBJ2-5; D gene: NA; V gene: TRBV7-9; CDR3 protein: CASSLAPDKETQYF; CDR3 DNA: TGTGCCAGCAGCTTAGCGCCAGACAAAGAGACCCAGTACTTC
clone size: NA; CDR3 length: 14; J gene: TRBJ1-2; D gene: TRBD1; V gene: TRBV9; CDR3 protein: CASSVQGGNYGYTF; CDR3 DNA: TGTGCCAGCAGCGTTCAGGGGGGAAACTATGGCTACACCTTC